This TCR beta chain was found in a study of CD8+ T cells in alopecia areata. On the study more broadly: Treated patients received oral tofacitinib, 5 to 10 mg twice daily. A 6-month period off drug followed tofacitinib, which lasted 6 to 18 months.

Overall study results and limits: Under tofacitinib, fewer expanded CD8+ clones appeared among the top 100 scalp clones. The study found that many expanded lesional clones persisted in scalp and blood during tofacitinib.

cDNA serving as the sequencing template came from extracted, reverse transcribed RNA. Method: immunoSEQ multiplex PCR; TCRdb's copy keeps in-frame clones and lacks some. The sample contains more than 200,000 clones, 40% to 45% of which appear only once. Worth noting for this clone: Its antigen is not known.

Treatment specified: oral pan-JAK inhibitor, 5-10 mg twice daily. This sequence originates from a human donor with alopecia areata. This specimen consisted of CD4+ T cells sorted from blood, obtained around week 37, from a patient treated with tofacitinib.

This CDR3 reads CASSLGTSGTFHTGELFF. The DNA of the CDR3 is TGTGCCAGCAGCTTAGGGACTAGCGGGACCTTCCACACCGGGGAGCTGTTTTTT. The V call is TRBV7-2, the J call TRBJ2-2, with TRBD2 identical over 12 bases. The CDR3 is made up of 18 amino acids. V lost 1 base and J lost 3; bases outside the gene matches: 6. From germline, CDR1 is SGHTA and CDR2 FQGNSA.